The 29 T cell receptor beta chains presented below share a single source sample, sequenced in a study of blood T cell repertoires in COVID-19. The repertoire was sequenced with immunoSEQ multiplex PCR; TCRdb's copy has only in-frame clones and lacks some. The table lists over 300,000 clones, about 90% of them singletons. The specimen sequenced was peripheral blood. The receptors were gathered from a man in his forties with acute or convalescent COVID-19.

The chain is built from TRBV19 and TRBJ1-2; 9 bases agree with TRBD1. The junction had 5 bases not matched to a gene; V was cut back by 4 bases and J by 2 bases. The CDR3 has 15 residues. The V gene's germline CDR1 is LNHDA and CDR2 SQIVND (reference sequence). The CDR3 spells CASSTSDRGNYGYTF. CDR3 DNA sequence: TGTGCCAGTAGTACCTCGGACAGGGGCAACTATGGCTACACCTTC.

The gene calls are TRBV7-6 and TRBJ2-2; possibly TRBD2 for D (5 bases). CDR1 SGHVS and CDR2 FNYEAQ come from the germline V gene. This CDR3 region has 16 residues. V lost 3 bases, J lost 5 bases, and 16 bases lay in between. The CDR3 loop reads CASSLRATSGTGELFF. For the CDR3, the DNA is TGTGCCAGCAGCTTGAGGGCCACCTCGGGAACCGGGGAGCTGTTTTTT.

CDR3 sequence: CAFQKGGADEQYF. In nucleotides, the CDR3 is TGTGCCTTTCAAAAGGGGGGGGCGGACGAGCAGTACTTC. The chain combines TRBV2 with TRBJ2-7, with D maybe TRBD2 (7 bases). The CDR3 has 13 amino acids. Germline assignment: CDR1 SNHLY and CDR2 FYNNEI. Trimming pared 11 bases from V and 5 bases from J, leaving 19 bases between. Together with reference TRBV2 and TRBJ2-7, the CDR3 gives the full variable domain: EPEVTQTPSHQVTQMGQEVILRCVPISNHLYFYWYRQILGQKVEFLVSFYNNEISEKSEIFDDQFSVERPDGSNFTLKIRSTKLEDSAMYFCAFQKGGADEQYFGPGTRLTVT.

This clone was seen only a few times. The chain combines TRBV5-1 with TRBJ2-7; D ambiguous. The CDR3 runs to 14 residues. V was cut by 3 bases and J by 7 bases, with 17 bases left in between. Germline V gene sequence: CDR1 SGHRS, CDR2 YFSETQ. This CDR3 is CASSSRVDFGEQYF. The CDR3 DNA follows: TGCGCCAGCAGCTCCCGAGTAGACTTCGGAGAGCAGTACTTC.

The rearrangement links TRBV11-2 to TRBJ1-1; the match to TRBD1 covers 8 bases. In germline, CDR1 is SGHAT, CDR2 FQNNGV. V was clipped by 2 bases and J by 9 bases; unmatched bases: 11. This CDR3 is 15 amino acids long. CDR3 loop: CASSLRGRDRYQAFF. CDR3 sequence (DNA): TGTGCCAGCAGCTTAAGGGGACGGGACAGGTACCAAGCTTTCTTT.

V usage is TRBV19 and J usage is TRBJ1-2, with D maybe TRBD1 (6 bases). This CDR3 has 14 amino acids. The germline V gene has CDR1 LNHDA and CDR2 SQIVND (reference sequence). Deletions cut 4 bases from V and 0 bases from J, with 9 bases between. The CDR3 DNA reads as TGTGCCAGTAGTAAGGACAGACCTAACTATGGCTACACCTTC. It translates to CASSKDRPNYGYTF.

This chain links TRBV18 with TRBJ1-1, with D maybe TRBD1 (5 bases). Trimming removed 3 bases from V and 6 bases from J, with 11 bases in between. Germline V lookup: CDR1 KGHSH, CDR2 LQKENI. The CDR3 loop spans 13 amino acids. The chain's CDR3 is CASSPNGGAEAFF. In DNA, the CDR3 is TGTGCCAGCTCACCGAACGGGGGGGCTGAAGCTTTCTTT.

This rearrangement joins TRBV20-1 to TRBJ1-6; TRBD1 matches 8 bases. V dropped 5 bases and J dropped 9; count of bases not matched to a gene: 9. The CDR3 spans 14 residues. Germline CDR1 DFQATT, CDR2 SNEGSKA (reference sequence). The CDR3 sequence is CSAGAGQAGSPLHF. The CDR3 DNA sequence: TGCAGTGCTGGTGCGGGACAGGCGGGTTCACCCCTCCACTTT.

The CDR3 sequence is CASSSGGLKGETQYF. CDR3 sequence (DNA): TGTGCCAGCAGCTCTGGGGGCCTCAAGGGAGAGACCCAGTACTTC. J is TRBJ2-5 and V is TRBV28; a possible D gene is TRBD1 (6 bases). Germline values: CDR1 MDHEN, CDR2 SYDVKM. The CDR3 runs to 15 residues. V lost 6 bases and J 4 bases, leaving 18 bases between the germline ends.

The CDR3 loop reads CASMPRAHQETQYF. DNA for the CDR3: TGTGCCAGCATGCCCAGGGCCCACCAAGAGACCCAGTACTTC. The rearrangement joins TRBV11-2 to TRBJ2-5, with D perhaps TRBD1 (5 bases). CDR3 length: 14 residues. CDR1 and CDR2 from the germline V gene are SGHAT and FQNNGV. V was trimmed by 7 bases and J by 0 bases, leaving 12 bases between them.

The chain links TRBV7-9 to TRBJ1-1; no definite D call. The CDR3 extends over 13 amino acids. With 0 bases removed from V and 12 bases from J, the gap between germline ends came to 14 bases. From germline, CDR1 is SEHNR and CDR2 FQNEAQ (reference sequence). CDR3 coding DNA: TGTGCCAGCAGCTTAGCGCTGGGGAGGGTGACTTTCTTT. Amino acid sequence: CASSLALGRVTFF.

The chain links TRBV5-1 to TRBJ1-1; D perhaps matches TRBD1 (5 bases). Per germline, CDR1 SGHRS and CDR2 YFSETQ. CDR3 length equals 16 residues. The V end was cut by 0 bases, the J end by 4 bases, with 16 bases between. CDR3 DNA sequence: TGCGCCAGCAGCTTGGGGGGCTTTTTTTGGATCACTGAAGCTTTCTTT. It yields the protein CASSLGGFFWITEAFF.

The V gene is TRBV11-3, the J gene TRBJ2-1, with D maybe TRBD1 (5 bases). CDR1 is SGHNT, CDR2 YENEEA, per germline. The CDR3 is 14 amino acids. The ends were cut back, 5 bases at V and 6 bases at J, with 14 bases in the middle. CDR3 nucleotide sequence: TGTGCCAGCAGCGACAGCCTTCCCCCCAATGAGCAGTTCTTC. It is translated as CASSDSLPPNEQFF.

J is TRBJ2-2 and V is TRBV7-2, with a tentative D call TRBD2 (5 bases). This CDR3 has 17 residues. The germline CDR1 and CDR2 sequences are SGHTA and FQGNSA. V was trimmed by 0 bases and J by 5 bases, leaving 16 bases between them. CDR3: CASSLAQVLAKTGELFF. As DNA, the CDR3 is TGTGCCAGCAGCTTAGCGCAGGTGCTAGCTAAGACCGGGGAGCTGTTTTTT.

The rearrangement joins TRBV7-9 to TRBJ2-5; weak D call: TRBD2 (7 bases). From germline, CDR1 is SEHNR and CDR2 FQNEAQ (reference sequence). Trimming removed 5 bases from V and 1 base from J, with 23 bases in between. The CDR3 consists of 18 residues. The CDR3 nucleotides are TGTGCCAGCAGCCCAGGGGCGGGAGAGGGGGTTATCCAAGAGACCCAGTACTTC. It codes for CASSPGAGEGVIQETQYF.

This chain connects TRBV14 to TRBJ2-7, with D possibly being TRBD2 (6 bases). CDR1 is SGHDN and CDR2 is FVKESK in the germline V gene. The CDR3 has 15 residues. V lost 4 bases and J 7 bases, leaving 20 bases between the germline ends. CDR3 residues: CASSPLGMAGGEQYF. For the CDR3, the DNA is TGTGCCAGCAGCCCCCTAGGTATGGCCGGAGGGGAGCAGTACTTC.

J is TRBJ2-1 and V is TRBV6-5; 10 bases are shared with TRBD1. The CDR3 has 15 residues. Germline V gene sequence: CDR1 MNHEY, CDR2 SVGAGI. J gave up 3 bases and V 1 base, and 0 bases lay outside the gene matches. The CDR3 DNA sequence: TGTGCCAGCAGTTACTGGGACAGGGGCTACAATGAGCAGTTCTTC. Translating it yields CASSYWDRGYNEQFF.

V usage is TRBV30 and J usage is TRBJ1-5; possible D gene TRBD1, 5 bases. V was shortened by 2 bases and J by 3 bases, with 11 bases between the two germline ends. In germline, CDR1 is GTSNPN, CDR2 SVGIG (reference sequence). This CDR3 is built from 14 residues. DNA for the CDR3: TGTGCCTGGAGTCACGGACAAACCAATCAGCCCCAGCATTTT. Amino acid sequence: CAWSHGQTNQPQHF.

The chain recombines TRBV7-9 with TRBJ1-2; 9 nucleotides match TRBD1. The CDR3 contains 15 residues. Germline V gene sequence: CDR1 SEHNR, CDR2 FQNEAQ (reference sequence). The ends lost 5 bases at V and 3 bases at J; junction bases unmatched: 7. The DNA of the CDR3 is TGTGCCAGCAGCGGTACAGGGGGCGCACACTATGGCTACACCTTC. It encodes CASSGTGGAHYGYTF.

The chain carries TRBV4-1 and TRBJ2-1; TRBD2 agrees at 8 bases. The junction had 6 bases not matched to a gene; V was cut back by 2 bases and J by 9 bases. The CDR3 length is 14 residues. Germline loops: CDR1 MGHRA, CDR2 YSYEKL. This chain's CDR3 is CASSQPRGGGEQFF. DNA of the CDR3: TGCGCCAGCAGCCAACCCCGGGGGGGAGGTGAGCAGTTCTTC.

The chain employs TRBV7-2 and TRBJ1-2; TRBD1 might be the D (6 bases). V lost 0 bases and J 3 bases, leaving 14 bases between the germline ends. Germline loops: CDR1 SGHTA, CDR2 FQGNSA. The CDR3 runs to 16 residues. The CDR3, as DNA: TGTGCCAGCAGCTTAGCGTCGGGCAGGGGAGACTATGGCTACACCTTC. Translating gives CASSLASGRGDYGYTF. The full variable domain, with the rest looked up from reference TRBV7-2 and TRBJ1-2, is GAGVSQSPSNKVTEKGKDVELRCDPISGHTALYWYRQSLGQGLEFLIYFQGNSAPDKSGLPSDRFSAERTGGSVSTLTIQRTQQEDSAVYLCASSLASGRGDYGYTFGSGTRLTVV.

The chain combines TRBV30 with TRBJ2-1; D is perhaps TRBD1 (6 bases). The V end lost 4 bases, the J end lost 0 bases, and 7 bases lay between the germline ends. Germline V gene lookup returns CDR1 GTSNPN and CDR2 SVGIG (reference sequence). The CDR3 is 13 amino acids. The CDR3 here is CAWNRDSYNEQFF. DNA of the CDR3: TGTGCCTGGAACAGGGACTCCTACAATGAGCAGTTCTTC.

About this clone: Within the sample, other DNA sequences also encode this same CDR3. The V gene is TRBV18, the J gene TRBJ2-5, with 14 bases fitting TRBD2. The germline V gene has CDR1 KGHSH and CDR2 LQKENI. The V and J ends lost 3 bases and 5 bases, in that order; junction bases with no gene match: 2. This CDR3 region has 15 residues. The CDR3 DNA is TGTGCCAGCTCACCGGGACTAGCGGGGGCGGAGACCCAGTACTTC. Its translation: CASSPGLAGAETQYF. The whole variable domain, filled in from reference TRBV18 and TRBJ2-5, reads NAGVMQNPRHLVRRRGQEARLRCSPMKGHSHVYWYRQLPEEGLKFMVYLQKENIIDESGMPKERFSAEFPKEGPSILRIQQVVRGDSAAYFCASSPGLAGAETQYFGPGTRLLVL.

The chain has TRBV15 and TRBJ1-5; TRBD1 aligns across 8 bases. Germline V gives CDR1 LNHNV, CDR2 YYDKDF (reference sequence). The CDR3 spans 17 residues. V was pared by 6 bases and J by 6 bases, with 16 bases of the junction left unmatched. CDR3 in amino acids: CATRAPAARGLAQPQHF. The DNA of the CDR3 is TGTGCCACCAGAGCCCCGGCCGCCAGGGGGCTTGCTCAGCCCCAGCATTTT.

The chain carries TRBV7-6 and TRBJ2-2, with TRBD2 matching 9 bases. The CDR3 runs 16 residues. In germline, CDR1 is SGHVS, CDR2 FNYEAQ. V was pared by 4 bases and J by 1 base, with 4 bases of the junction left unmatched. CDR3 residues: CASSWASGENTGELFF. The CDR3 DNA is TGTGCCAGCAGCTGGGCTAGCGGGGAGAACACCGGGGAGCTGTTTTTT.

CDR3 region: CASSLPPESYGYTF. CDR3 DNA sequence: TGTGCCAGCAGTTTGCCTCCGGAGTCCTATGGCTACACCTTC. The chain carries TRBV28 and TRBJ1-2, with D uncertain. The CDR3 runs 14 residues. V lost 3 bases to trimming and J lost 4 bases, with 12 bases between them. Germline assignment: CDR1 MDHEN and CDR2 SYDVKM.

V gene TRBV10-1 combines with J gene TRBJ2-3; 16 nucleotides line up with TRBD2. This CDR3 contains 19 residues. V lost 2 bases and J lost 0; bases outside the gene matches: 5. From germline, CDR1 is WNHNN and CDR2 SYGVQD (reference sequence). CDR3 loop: CASSEAGTSGGASTDTQYF. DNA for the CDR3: TGCGCCAGCAGTGAGGCCGGGACTAGCGGGGGGGCGAGCACAGATACGCAGTATTTT.

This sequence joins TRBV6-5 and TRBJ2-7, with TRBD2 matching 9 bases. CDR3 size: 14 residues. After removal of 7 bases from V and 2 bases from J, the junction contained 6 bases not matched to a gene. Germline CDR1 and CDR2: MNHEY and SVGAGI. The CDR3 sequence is CASTPVAGAYEQYF. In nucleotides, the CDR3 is TGTGCCAGCACCCCGGTAGCGGGGGCCTACGAGCAGTACTTC.

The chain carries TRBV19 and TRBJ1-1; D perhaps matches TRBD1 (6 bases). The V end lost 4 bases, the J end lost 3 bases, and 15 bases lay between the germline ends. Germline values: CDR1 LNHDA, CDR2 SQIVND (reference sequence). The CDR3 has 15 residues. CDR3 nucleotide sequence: TGTGCCAGTAGTACGGGAACAGGGTGGCACACTGAAGCTTTCTTT. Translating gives CASSTGTGWHTEAFF.